This TCR beta chain was identified in a study of Ad26.COV2.S vaccination and SARS-CoV-2 variants. Overall study context: Ad26.COV2.S was injected intramuscularly once or twice, 56 days apart.

Sequencing was performed with immunoSEQ multiplex PCR; in TCRdb, only in-frame clones are kept and a portion is missing. The data show about 480,000 clones, with roughly 87% seen just once and 9.5% to 15% held by the top ten. Indicated treatment: around 19 received Ad26.COV2.S at low or high dose, single or two shots; a few received placebo; per-sample allocation not given. Samples analyzed were those drawn on day 63 after the first vaccine or placebo injection. The germline V gene encodes CDR1 SGHTA and CDR2 FQGNSA. The CDR3 consists of 14 residues. V lost 5 bases and J 1 base, leaving 11 bases between the germline ends. This clone was detected once.

The source is a person between 18 and 59 years old who received the Ad26.COV2.S COVID-19 vaccine or a placebo. V usage is TRBV7-2 and J usage is TRBJ2-5, with D maybe TRBD1 (7 bases). The input for sequencing was peripheral blood, taken in a trial of Ad26.COV2.S vaccine versus placebo. The DNA of the CDR3 is TGTGCCAGCAGCCCCCAGGGGGGCCAAGAGACCCAGTACTTC. Translating gives CASSPQGGQETQYF. The full variable domain, with the rest looked up from reference TRBV7-2 and TRBJ2-5, is GAGVSQSPSNKVTEKGKDVELRCDPISGHTALYWYRQSLGQGLEFLIYFQGNSAPDKSGLPSDRFSAERTGGSVSTLTIQRTQQEDSAVYLCASSPQGGQETQYFGPGTRLLVL.